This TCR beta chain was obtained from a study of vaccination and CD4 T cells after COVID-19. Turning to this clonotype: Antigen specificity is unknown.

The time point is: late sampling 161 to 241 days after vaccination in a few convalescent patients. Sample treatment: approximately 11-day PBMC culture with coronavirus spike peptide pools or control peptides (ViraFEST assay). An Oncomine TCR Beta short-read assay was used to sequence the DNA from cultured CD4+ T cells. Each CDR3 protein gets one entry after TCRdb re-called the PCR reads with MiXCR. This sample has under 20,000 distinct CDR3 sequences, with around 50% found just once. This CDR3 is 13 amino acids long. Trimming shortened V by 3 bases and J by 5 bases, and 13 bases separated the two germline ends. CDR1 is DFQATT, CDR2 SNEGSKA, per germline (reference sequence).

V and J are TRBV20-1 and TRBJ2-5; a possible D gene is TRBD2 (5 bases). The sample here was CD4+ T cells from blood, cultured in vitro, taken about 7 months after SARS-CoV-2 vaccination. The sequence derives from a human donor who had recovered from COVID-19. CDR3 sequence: CSAREAAVETQYF. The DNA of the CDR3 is TGCAGTGCTAGGGAGGCGGCCGTCGAGACCCAGTACTTC.